This entry concerns a single T cell receptor (beta chain). The age range of participants was about 18 to 95 years, with residence in 20 to 25 US areas. Repertoires were generated with immunoSEQ multiplex PCR, while TCRdb's copy carries only in-frame clones and drops some. The sample comprises under 500,000 clones, 70% to 90% of which are singletons, and roughly 1.8% rests with the top ten. The sample is drawn from a study of blood T cell repertoires in COVID-19. This TCR came from a young woman with acute COVID-19. Sequencing used PBMCs or T cells enriched from blood (not recorded which).

The CDR3 loop is CASSPSGGKETQYF. The CDR3 coding sequence is TGCGCCAGCAGTCCCAGCGGGGGGAAAGAGACCCAGTACTTC. The chain carries TRBV5-1 and TRBJ2-5, with TRBD2 identical over 9 bases. V shed 5 bases, J shed 3 bases, and the junction held 5 bases outside the gene matches. The CDR3 is made up of 14 amino acids. Per germline, CDR1 SGHRS and CDR2 YFSETQ. Together with reference TRBV5-1 and TRBJ2-5, the CDR3 gives the full variable domain: KAGVTQTPRYLIKTRGQQVTLSCSPISGHRSVSWYQQTPGQGLQFLFEYFSETQRNKGNFPGRFSGRQFSNSRSEMNVSTLELGDSALYLCASSPSGGKETQYFGPGTRLLVL.